This entry lists 24 T cell receptor beta chains sequenced from one sample in a study of OX40 agonist ivuxolimab in advanced cancers. Profiled with immunoSEQ multiplex PCR; TCRdb holds only in-frame clones, not every one. The sample comprises about 93,000 clones, about 92% of which are singletons, and about 0.51% rests with the top ten. The starting material was CD4+ or CD8+ T cells sorted from blood, obtained in a trial of the OX40 agonist ivuxolimab. Every receptor here comes from an adult with an advanced solid tumor such as melanoma, head and neck, liver or kidney cancer.

The V and J genes are TRBV11-2 and TRBJ2-1; no definite D call. Germline V gives CDR1 SGHAT, CDR2 FQNNGV. The CDR3 covers 11 residues. V gave up 5 bases and J gave up 6 bases, with 5 bases separating them. CDR3 nucleotides: TGTGCCAGCAGCCAGAGCAATGAGCAGTTCTTC. Translation: CASSQSNEQFF.

The rearrangement joins TRBV11-2 to TRBJ2-3; the match to TRBD2 covers 9 bases. The germline gives CDR1 SGHAT, CDR2 FQNNGV. CDR3 size: 15 residues. V was clipped by 6 bases and J by 3 bases; unmatched bases: 7. CDR3: CASRIILAGTDTQYF. The CDR3 region has the DNA TGTGCCAGCAGGATTATTCTAGCGGGGACAGATACGCAGTATTTT. The full variable domain, completed using reference TRBV11-2 and TRBJ2-3, is EAGVAQSPRYKIIEKRQSVAFWCNPISGHATLYWYQQILGQGPKLLIQFQNNGVVDDSQLPKDRFSAERLKGVDSTLKIQPAKLEDSAVYLCASRIILAGTDTQYFGPGTRLTVL.

This clone was counted once. The V and J genes are TRBV10-3 and TRBJ2-3; TRBD2 matches at 14 bases. The CDR3 runs to 15 residues. V shed 4 bases and J 7 bases; nucleotides not matched to a gene: 4. CDR1 ENHRY and CDR2 SYGVKD come from the germline V gene. The CDR3 here is CAISGTSGRSNTQYF. CDR3 DNA sequence: TGTGCCATCAGTGGGACTAGCGGGAGGTCGAATACGCAGTATTTT.

The chain recombines TRBV10-3 with TRBJ1-5, with TRBD1 identical over 8 bases. J was trimmed by 0 bases and V by 11 bases; bases with no gene match: 3. CDR1 and CDR2 (germline): ENHRY, SYGVKD. The CDR3 runs 13 residues. The DNA of the CDR3 is TGTGCCGTACAGGGGGGTAGCAATCAGCCCCAGCATTTT. Protein sequence: CAVQGGSNQPQHF.

This sequence joins TRBV6-1 and TRBJ2-1; 7 nucleotides line up with TRBD1. Germline CDR1 MNHNS, CDR2 SASEGT. V was pared by 7 bases and J by 9 bases, with 9 bases of the junction left unmatched. CDR3 length: 13 residues. CDR3: CASISGQWGEQFF. CDR3 sequence (DNA): TGTGCCAGCATTTCGGGACAGTGGGGTGAGCAGTTCTTC.

V usage is TRBV14 and J usage is TRBJ1-1; D gene unclear. Trimming pared 0 bases from V and 8 bases from J, leaving 13 bases between. CDR1 and CDR2 (germline): SGHDN, FVKESK. This CDR3 spans 14 amino acids. CDR3 amino acids: CASSQEIGRAEAFF. The CDR3 DNA follows: TGTGCCAGCAGCCAAGAAATCGGGCGGGCCGAAGCTTTCTTT. Full variable domain (remainder filled in from reference TRBV14 and TRBJ1-1): EAGVTQFPSHSVIEKGQTVTLRCDPISGHDNLYWYRRVMGKEIKFLLHFVKESKQDESGMPNNRFLAERTGGTYSTLKVQPAELEDSGVYFCASSQEIGRAEAFFGQGTRLTVV.

The chain joins TRBV4-2 to TRBJ1-4; D is unclear. The CDR3 covers 15 residues. Trimming removed 4 bases from V and 0 bases from J, with 9 bases in between. CDR1 and CDR2 (germline): LGHNA, YNFKEQ. CDR3 in amino acids: CASSPTVSTNEKLFF. In nucleotides, the CDR3 is TGTGCCAGCAGCCCAACAGTATCAACTAATGAAAAACTGTTTTTT.

This clone appeared a single time. The chain has TRBV30 and TRBJ1-6; D is uncertain. The CDR3 covers 13 residues. Germline V gene sequence: CDR1 GTSNPN, CDR2 SVGIG (reference sequence). V lost 0 bases to trimming and J lost 8 bases, with 8 bases between them. CDR3: CAWSVGRDSPLHF. CDR3 bases: TGTGCCTGGAGTGTAGGGCGGGATTCACCCCTCCACTTT.

The rearrangement uses TRBV19 and TRBJ1-4; D is ambiguous. The CDR3 is made up of 13 amino acids. Germline V gene data show CDR1 as LNHDA and CDR2 as SQIVND (reference sequence). Trimming took off 6 bases at V and 6 bases at J, with 11 bases between the two ends. This chain's CDR3 is CASRSDRDEKLFF. The CDR3, as DNA: TGTGCCAGTAGATCCGACCGGGATGAAAAACTGTTTTTT.

This clone was detected once. V gene TRBV7-6 combines with J gene TRBJ2-2, with D perhaps matching TRBD1 or TRBD2 (5 bases each). The germline gives CDR1 SGHVS, CDR2 FNYEAQ. The CDR3 totals 14 residues. V was clipped by 5 bases and J by 5 bases, with 12 bases between them. The CDR3 DNA reads as TGTGCCAGCAGCCCGGGACCCTGGACCGGGGAGCTGTTTTTT. It codes for CASSPGPWTGELFF.

With respect to this clone: The same CDR3 also results from other DNA sequences found in this sample. This chain uses TRBV9 with TRBJ2-7; the D is unclear. Germline V gene lookup returns CDR1 SGDLS and CDR2 YYNGEE. The germline V and J ends were trimmed by 0 bases and 3 bases, with 10 bases remaining between them. The CDR3 runs 14 residues. The CDR3 loop reads CASSVGVGLYEQYF. The CDR3 nucleotides read TGTGCCAGCAGCGTAGGGGTAGGCCTCTACGAGCAGTACTTC.

The chain is built from TRBV30 and TRBJ2-1; 11 positions match TRBD1. Germline loops: CDR1 GTSNPN, CDR2 SVGIG (reference sequence). This CDR3 is 13 amino acids long. Trimming cost V 8 bases and J 6 bases; bases outside gene matches: 6. CDR3 residues: CAQGQGAVNEQFF. CDR3 nucleotide sequence: TGTGCCCAAGGACAGGGGGCGGTCAATGAGCAGTTCTTC.

The V and J genes are TRBV28 and TRBJ1-5; D is undetermined. The CDR3 has 14 residues. From germline, CDR1 is MDHEN and CDR2 SYDVKM. Trimming cost V 7 bases and J 6 bases, with 16 bases left between them. The CDR3 is CASTPGSFGQPQHF. The CDR3 DNA sequence: TGTGCCAGCACTCCCGGTAGTTTTGGTCAGCCCCAGCATTTT.

In this sample, this clone turned up a few times. The V gene is TRBV18, the J gene TRBJ1-6; D unclear. V lost 0 bases and J 10 bases, leaving 4 bases between the germline ends. CDR1 KGHSH and CDR2 LQKENI come from the germline V gene. The CDR3 consists of 12 residues. In DNA form, the CDR3 reads TGTGCCAGCTCACCACCGGGATCACCCCTCCACTTT. This sequence encodes CASSPPGSPLHF.

This clone was counted between two and nine times. CDR3 nucleotide sequence: TGTGCCAGCAGCCAACCGGGACAGGGCGGCTACGAGCAGTACTTC. Encoded protein: CASSQPGQGGYEQYF. V gene TRBV4-2 combines with J gene TRBJ2-7; 9 bases are a match to TRBD1. Losses at the gene ends were 2 bases for V and 3 bases for J; bases not matched to a gene: 5. The CDR3 sequence is 15 residues long. The germline V gene encodes CDR1 LGHNA and CDR2 YNFKEQ.

The chain recombines TRBV7-8 with TRBJ1-2; TRBD1 might be the D (6 bases). Germline CDR1 SGHVS, CDR2 FQNEAQ. This CDR3 region has 15 residues. Trimming stripped 4 bases from V and 4 bases from J, with 16 bases between. The CDR3: CASSSAVGAPYGYTF. CDR3 nucleotide sequence: TGTGCCAGCAGCTCCGCCGTGGGGGCCCCCTATGGCTACACCTTC.

The rearrangement uses TRBV5-1 and TRBJ2-5; TRBD2 aligns across 14 bases. This CDR3 comprises 17 residues. Germline lookup yields CDR1 SGHRS and CDR2 YFSETQ. Germline trimming cut 3 bases from V and 1 base from J; bases unmatched to any gene: 5. CDR3 in amino acids: CASSSLGLAGGQETQYF. In DNA form, the CDR3 reads TGCGCCAGCAGCTCGTTAGGACTAGCGGGAGGCCAAGAGACCCAGTACTTC.

This clone was seen only once. The chain uses TRBV5-1 and TRBJ2-7; possible D gene TRBD1, 6 bases. From germline, CDR1 is SGHRS and CDR2 YFSETQ. V dropped 2 bases and J dropped 3 bases, with 18 bases sitting between them. The CDR3 loop spans 16 amino acids. Here the CDR3 reads CASSFPRGSGNYEQYF. The DNA of the CDR3 is TGCGCCAGCAGCTTCCCCAGGGGAAGTGGAAACTACGAGCAGTACTTC.

The V and J genes are TRBV10-3 and TRBJ2-7; TRBD1 matches 7 bases. V trimming: 8 bases; J trimming: 1 base; junction bases outside the gene matches: 8. The CDR3 is made up of 14 amino acids. Germline CDR1 and CDR2: ENHRY and SYGVKD. The CDR3 sequence: CAIREGAVSYEQYF. The CDR3 DNA is TGTGCCATCCGCGAGGGGGCCGTATCCTACGAGCAGTACTTC.

This clone was detected ten times or more. The J gene is TRBJ1-2, the V gene TRBV6-5; D possibly corresponds to TRBD1 (5 bases). V shed 11 bases and J shed 2 bases, with 9 bases lying between them. The CDR3 length is 11 residues. Looked up from germline, CDR1 is MNHEY and CDR2 is SVGAGI. CDR3 bases: TGTGCCTCCGGGGGAAACTATGGCTACACCTTC. Its translation is CASGGNYGYTF.

This chain joins TRBV7-8 and TRBJ1-3; the D gene is possibly TRBD1 (6 bases). The V end was cut by 2 bases, the J end by 4 bases, with 18 bases between. The CDR3 is made up of 17 amino acids. Germline V CDR1 and CDR2: SGHVS, FQNEAQ. The CDR3 nucleotides are TGTGCCAGCAGCTTATGGCCAGGGGAGTTGGGCGGAAACACCATATATTTT. This sequence encodes CASSLWPGELGGNTIYF.

This chain joins TRBV5-1 and TRBJ1-2, with D perhaps TRBD1 (5 bases). This CDR3 is built from 16 residues. The V and J ends lost 0 bases and 1 base respectively, with 13 bases between them. From germline, CDR1 is SGHRS and CDR2 YFSETQ. The CDR3 DNA is TGCGCCAGCAGCTTGGTAGCCCCAGGGATTAACTATGGCTACACCTTC. Translating it yields CASSLVAPGINYGYTF.

The gene calls are TRBV6-1 and TRBJ1-2; D is ambiguous. The CDR3 totals 11 residues. With 7 bases removed from V and 8 bases from J, the gap between germline ends came to 11 bases. CDR1 is MNHNS, CDR2 SASEGT, per germline. CDR3 sequence: CASNEDGGYTF. Here the CDR3 DNA reads TGTGCCAGCAATGAGGATGGCGGCTACACCTTC.

This rearrangement joins TRBV30 to TRBJ1-3; 8 positions match TRBD1. The CDR3 spans 18 residues. In germline, CDR1 is GTSNPN, CDR2 SVGIG (reference sequence). V gave up 4 bases and J gave up 3 bases; unmatched junction bases: 17. The CDR3 DNA is TGTGCCTGGACAACGGCGACAGGGGCTTTGATATATGGAAACACCATATATTTT. The encoded protein is CAWTTATGALIYGNTIYF.